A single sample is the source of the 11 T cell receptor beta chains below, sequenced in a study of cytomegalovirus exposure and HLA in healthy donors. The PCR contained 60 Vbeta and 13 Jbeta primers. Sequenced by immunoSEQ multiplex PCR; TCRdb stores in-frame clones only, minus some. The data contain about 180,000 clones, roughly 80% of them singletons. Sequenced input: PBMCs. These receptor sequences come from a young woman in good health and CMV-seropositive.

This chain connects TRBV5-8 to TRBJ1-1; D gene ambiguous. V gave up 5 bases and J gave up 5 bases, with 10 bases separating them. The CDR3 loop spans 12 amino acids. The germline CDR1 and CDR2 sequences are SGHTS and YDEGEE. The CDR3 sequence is CASRATTTEAFF. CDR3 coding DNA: TGTGCCAGCAGGGCGACGACTACTGAAGCTTTCTTT.

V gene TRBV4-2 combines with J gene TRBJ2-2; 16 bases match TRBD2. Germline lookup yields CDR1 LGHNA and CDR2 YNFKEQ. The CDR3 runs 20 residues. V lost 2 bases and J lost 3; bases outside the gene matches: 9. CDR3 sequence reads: CASSQLPGTSGGAYTGELFF. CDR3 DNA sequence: TGTGCCAGCAGCCAACTACCTGGGACTAGCGGGGGGGCTTACACCGGGGAGCTGTTTTTT.

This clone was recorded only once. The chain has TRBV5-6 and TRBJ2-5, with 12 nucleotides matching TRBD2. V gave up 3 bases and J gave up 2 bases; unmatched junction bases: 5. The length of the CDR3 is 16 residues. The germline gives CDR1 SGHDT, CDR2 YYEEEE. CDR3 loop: CASSWGTSGYQETQYF. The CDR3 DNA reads TGTGCCAGCAGCTGGGGGACTAGCGGGTATCAAGAGACCCAGTACTTC.

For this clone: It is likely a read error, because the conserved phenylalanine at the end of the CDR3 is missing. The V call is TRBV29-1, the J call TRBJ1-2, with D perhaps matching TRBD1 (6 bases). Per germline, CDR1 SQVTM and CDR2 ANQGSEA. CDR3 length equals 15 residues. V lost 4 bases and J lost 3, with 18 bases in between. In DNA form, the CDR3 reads TGCAGCGTTGTCCAAAGGGAGGGGGTGGACTATGGCTACACCCTC. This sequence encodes CSVVQREGVDYGYTL.

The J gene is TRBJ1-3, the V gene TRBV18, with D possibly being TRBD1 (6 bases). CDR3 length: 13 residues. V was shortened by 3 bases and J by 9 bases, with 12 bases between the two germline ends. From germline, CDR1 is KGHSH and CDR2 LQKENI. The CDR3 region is CASSPTGRGTIYF. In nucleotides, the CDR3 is TGTGCCAGCTCACCTACAGGGAGAGGCACCATATATTTT.

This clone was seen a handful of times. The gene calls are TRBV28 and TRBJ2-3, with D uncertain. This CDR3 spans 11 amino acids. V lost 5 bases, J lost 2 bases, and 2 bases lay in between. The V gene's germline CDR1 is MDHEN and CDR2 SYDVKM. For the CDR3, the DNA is TGTGCCAGCAGTCTCACAGATACGCAGTATTTT. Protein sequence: CASSLTDTQYF.

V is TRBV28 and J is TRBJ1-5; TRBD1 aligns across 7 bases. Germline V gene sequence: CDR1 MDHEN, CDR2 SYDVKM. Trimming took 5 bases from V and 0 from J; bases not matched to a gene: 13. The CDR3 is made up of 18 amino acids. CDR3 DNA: TGTGCCAGCAGTAGAATCGGGACAGCAATTCCTAGCAATCAGCCCCAGCATTTT. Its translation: CASSRIGTAIPSNQPQHF.

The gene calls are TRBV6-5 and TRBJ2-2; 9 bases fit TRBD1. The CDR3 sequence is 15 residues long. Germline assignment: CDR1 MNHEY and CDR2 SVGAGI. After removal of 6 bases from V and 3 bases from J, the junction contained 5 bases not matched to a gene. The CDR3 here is CASRGQGRDTGELFF. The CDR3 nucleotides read TGTGCCAGCAGGGGACAGGGTAGGGACACCGGGGAGCTGTTTTTT.

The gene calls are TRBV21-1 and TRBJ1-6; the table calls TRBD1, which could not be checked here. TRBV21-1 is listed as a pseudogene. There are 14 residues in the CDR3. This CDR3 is CAGRDRGRFFPLHF. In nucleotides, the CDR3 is TGTGCCGGTCGGGACAGGGGAAGGTTTTTTCCCCTCCACTTT.

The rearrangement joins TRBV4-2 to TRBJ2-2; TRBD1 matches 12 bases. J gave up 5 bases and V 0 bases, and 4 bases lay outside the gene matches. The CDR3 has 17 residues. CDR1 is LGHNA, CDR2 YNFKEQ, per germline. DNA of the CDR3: TGTGCCAGCAGCCAAGAAAGGGGACAGGGGGCGACCGGGGAGCTGTTTTTT. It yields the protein CASSQERGQGATGELFF.

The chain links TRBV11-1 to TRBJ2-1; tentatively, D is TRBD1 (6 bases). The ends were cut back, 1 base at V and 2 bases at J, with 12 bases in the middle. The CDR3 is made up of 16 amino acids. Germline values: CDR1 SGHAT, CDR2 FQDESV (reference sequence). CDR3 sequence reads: CASSLGPRGAYNEQFF. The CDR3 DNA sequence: TGTGCCAGCAGCTTAGGCCCCAGGGGAGCCTACAATGAGCAGTTCTTC.